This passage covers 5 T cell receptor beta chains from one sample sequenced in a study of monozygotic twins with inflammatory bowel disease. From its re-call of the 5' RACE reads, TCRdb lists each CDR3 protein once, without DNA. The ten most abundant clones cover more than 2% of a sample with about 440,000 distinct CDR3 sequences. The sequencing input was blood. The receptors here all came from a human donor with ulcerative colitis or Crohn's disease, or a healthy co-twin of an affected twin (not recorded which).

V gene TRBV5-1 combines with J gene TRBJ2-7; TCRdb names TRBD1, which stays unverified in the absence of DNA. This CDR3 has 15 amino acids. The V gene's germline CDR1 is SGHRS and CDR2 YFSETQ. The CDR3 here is CASSLSRGLTYEQYF.

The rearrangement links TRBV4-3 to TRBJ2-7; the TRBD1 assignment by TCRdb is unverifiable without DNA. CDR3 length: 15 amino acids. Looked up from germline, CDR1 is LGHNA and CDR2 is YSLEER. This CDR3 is CASSQARGSFYEQYF.

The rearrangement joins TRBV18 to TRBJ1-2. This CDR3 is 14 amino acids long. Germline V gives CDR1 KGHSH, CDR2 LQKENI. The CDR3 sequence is CASSPTYVNYGYTF.

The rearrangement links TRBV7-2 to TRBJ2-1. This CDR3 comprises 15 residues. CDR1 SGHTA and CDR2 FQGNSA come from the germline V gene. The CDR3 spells CASSLASASYNEQFF.

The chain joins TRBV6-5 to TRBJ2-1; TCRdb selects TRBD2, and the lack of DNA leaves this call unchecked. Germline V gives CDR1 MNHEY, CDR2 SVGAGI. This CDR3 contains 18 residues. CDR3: CASSLGTSGGLMVDEQFF.